The 23 T cell receptor beta chains below all came from one sample that was sequenced in a study of blood T cell repertoires in COVID-19. Here immunoSEQ multiplex PCR was the method, and the copy in TCRdb shows in-frame clones only, minus some. The top ten clones hold 5.5% to 7.5% of a sample with roughly 70,000 clones, about 86% of them seen once. The sequenced sample consisted of peripheral blood. The receptors come from a man older than 75 with COVID-19, enrolled during active disease.

In this sample, this clone turned up once. In DNA, the CDR3 is TGTGCCATACATCAAGCGGACGGGACAGATGCTAACTATGGCTACACCTTC. Translating gives CAIHQADGTDANYGYTF. The rearrangement links TRBV9 to TRBJ1-2; the match to TRBD1 covers 7 bases. The V gene end was trimmed by 9 bases and the J gene end by 0 bases; junction bases not matched to a gene: 17. The CDR3 runs to 17 residues. Per germline, CDR1 SGDLS and CDR2 YYNGEE.

This clone appeared once. This chain links TRBV2 with TRBJ1-1; TRBD1 matches at 9 bases. Germline V gene data show CDR1 as SNHLY and CDR2 as FYNNEI. After removal of 6 bases from V and 3 bases from J, the junction contained 5 bases not matched to a gene. The CDR3 runs 14 residues. CDR3 amino acids: CASRRDRADTEAFF. The CDR3 DNA reads TGTGCCAGCAGGCGGGACAGGGCGGACACTGAAGCTTTCTTT.

This clone was counted a single time. The chain has TRBV7-2 and TRBJ2-3, with 9 bases lining up with TRBD2. V gave up 4 bases and J gave up 4 bases; unmatched junction bases: 6. CDR1 SGHTA and CDR2 FQGNSA come from the germline V gene. The CDR3 extends over 15 amino acids. This CDR3 is CASSSSSGAADTQYF. In DNA, the CDR3 is TGTGCCAGCAGCTCATCTAGCGGGGCCGCAGATACGCAGTATTTT.

This chain uses TRBV18 with TRBJ1-5; 9 bases match TRBD1. The CDR3 is 14 residues long. The germline gives CDR1 KGHSH, CDR2 LQKENI. With 5 bases clipped from V and 6 bases from J, the junction kept 5 bases outside the gene matches. The chain's CDR3 is CASSTGQGSQPQHF. CDR3 DNA: TGTGCCAGCTCAACGGGACAGGGTAGTCAGCCCCAGCATTTT.

The CDR3 region has the DNA TGTGCCAGCAGCCCTAGACCGGGACAGGGGGTCGCCGGGGAGCTGTTTTTT. Protein sequence: CASSPRPGQGVAGELFF. The chain carries TRBV5-4 and TRBJ2-2; 11 bases align to TRBD1. V gave up 4 bases and J gave up 6 bases; unmatched junction bases: 11. This CDR3 has 17 residues. The germline V gene encodes CDR1 SGHNT and CDR2 YYREEE (reference sequence).

This clone was counted once. J is TRBJ2-5 and V is TRBV2, with TRBD2 matching 11 bases. V gave up 5 bases and J gave up 2 bases; unmatched junction bases: 4. The CDR3 extends over 15 amino acids. CDR1 and CDR2 from the germline V gene are SNHLY and FYNNEI. The CDR3 DNA is TGTGCCAGCAGTCCAACTAGCGGGGGACAAGAGACCCAGTACTTC. Protein sequence: CASSPTSGGQETQYF.

CDR3 sequence reads: CASSPEMAGNTEAFF. The CDR3 DNA is TGTGCCAGCTCACCAGAGATGGCAGGGAACACTGAAGCTTTCTTT. The rearrangement joins TRBV18 to TRBJ1-1, with D unclear. V was clipped by 2 bases and J by 1 base, with 11 bases between them. The CDR3 sequence is 15 residues long. CDR1 KGHSH and CDR2 LQKENI come from the germline V gene.

This clone was counted a few times. The chain recombines TRBV5-4 with TRBJ1-3; no clear D. The V and J ends lost 8 bases and 0 bases respectively, with 9 bases between them. CDR3 size: 13 residues. CDR1 is SGHNT, CDR2 YYREEE, per germline (reference sequence). The CDR3 sequence: CASHDYSGNTIYF. CDR3 nucleotide sequence: TGTGCCAGTCACGACTACTCTGGAAACACCATATATTTT. Using reference TRBV5-4 and TRBJ1-3 for the parts outside the CDR3, the full variable domain is ETGVTQSPTHLIKTRGQQVTLRCSSQSGHNTVSWYQQALGQGPQFIFQYYREEENGRGNFPPRFSGLQFPNYSSELNVNALELDDSALYLCASHDYSGNTIYFGEGSWLTVV.

This chain connects TRBV2 to TRBJ2-7; 9 nucleotides agree with TRBD1. The CDR3 totals 15 residues. V shed 4 bases, J shed 2 bases, and the junction held 6 bases outside the gene matches. Germline V gene data show CDR1 as SNHLY and CDR2 as FYNNEI. The CDR3 DNA is TGTGCCAGCAGTGTTTGGGGGACAGGGACCTACGAGCAGTACTTC. It codes for CASSVWGTGTYEQYF.

This clone has just one count. The V gene is TRBV18, the J gene TRBJ2-1; 9 nucleotides match TRBD1. The CDR3 totals 14 residues. Germline V lookup: CDR1 KGHSH, CDR2 LQKENI. V shed 5 bases and J 7 bases; nucleotides not matched to a gene: 6. CDR3 in amino acids: CASSTGQGGNEQFF. CDR3 DNA: TGTGCCAGCTCAACGGGACAGGGAGGAAATGAGCAGTTCTTC.

V gene TRBV5-4 combines with J gene TRBJ1-2; TRBD1 agrees at 7 bases. The V segment lost 5 bases and the J segment 4 bases; nucleotides outside the gene matches: 5. The germline V gene encodes CDR1 SGHNT and CDR2 YYREEE (reference sequence). The CDR3 extends over 13 amino acids. The CDR3 loop reads CASSPTGTYGYTF. CDR3 sequence (DNA): TGTGCCAGCAGTCCGACAGGGACCTATGGCTACACCTTC.

The V gene is TRBV9, the J gene TRBJ1-2; a possible D gene is TRBD1 (6 bases). V was cut by 0 bases and J by 8 bases, with 14 bases left in between. The CDR3 runs to 14 residues. Germline assignment: CDR1 SGDLS and CDR2 YYNGEE. The CDR3 is CASSVASQGQGYTF. DNA for the CDR3: TGTGCCAGCAGCGTAGCGAGCCAGGGGCAAGGCTACACCTTC.

This chain links TRBV19 with TRBJ1-4, with D possibly TRBD1 on 6 matching bases. This CDR3 has 15 amino acids. Germline assignment: CDR1 LNHDA and CDR2 SQIVND (reference sequence). V was trimmed by 6 bases and J by 0 bases, leaving 11 bases between them. CDR3 amino acids: CASSRGVATNEKLFF. CDR3 coding DNA: TGTGCCAGTAGCAGGGGCGTTGCAACTAATGAAAAACTGTTTTTT.

The chain uses TRBV3-1 (or the pseudogene TRBV3-2) and TRBJ1-1; the D gene is possibly TRBD1 (6 bases). V was trimmed by 3 bases and J by 4 bases, leaving 9 bases between them. The CDR3 has 13 residues. The germline CDR1 and CDR2 sequences are LGHDT and YNNKEL (reference sequence). The CDR3 loop reads CASSQGAGTEAFF. The CDR3, as DNA: TGTGCCAGCAGCCAGGGGGCGGGCACTGAAGCTTTCTTT.

The chain uses TRBV6-5 and TRBJ2-3; 10 nucleotides align to TRBD2. V lost 2 bases to trimming and J lost 2 bases; unmatched junction nucleotides: 4. Germline V lookup: CDR1 MNHEY, CDR2 SVGAGI. The CDR3 has 16 amino acids. The CDR3 sequence: CASSYTGLAATDTQYF. The CDR3 DNA reads as TGTGCCAGCAGTTACACCGGACTAGCGGCCACAGATACGCAGTATTTT.

The rearrangement links TRBV9 to TRBJ2-3, with TRBD2 matching over 11 bases. V shed 6 bases and J 1 base; nucleotides not matched to a gene: 4. Germline V gives CDR1 SGDLS, CDR2 YYNGEE. The CDR3 contains 15 residues. Here the CDR3 DNA reads TGTGCCAGCAACCTAGCGGGGGGCCGCACAGATACGCAGTATTTT. Translating gives CASNLAGGRTDTQYF.

The V and J genes are TRBV19 and TRBJ2-6, with 9 bases matching TRBD1. Germline loops: CDR1 LNHDA, CDR2 SQIVND (reference sequence). The CDR3 spans 16 residues. Germline trimming cut 7 bases from V and 0 bases from J; bases unmatched to any gene: 4. The CDR3 DNA is TGTGCCAGTACGGACAGGGGTCTCTCTGGGGCCAACGTCCTGACTTTC. Translating it yields CASTDRGLSGANVLTF.

CDR3 protein: CASSESAYGALHF. In DNA form, the CDR3 reads TGTGCCAGCAGTGAATCTGCTTACGGGGCCCTCCACTTT. V usage is TRBV2 and J usage is TRBJ1-6; D not certain. Germline CDR1 is SNHLY and CDR2 is FYNNEI. Trimming pared 2 bases from V and 14 bases from J, leaving 13 bases between. This CDR3 spans 13 amino acids.

CDR3 sequence reads: CASRSLLRQSTDTQYF. DNA of the CDR3: TGTGCCAGCAGGTCCCTCTTGAGACAGAGCACAGATACGCAGTATTTT. The chain joins TRBV5-8 to TRBJ2-3; weak D call: TRBD1 (5 bases). With 5 bases removed from V and 0 bases from J, the gap between germline ends came to 16 bases. Germline V gene data show CDR1 as SGHTS and CDR2 as YDEGEE. This CDR3 is built from 16 residues.

The chain has TRBV7-2 and TRBJ2-5, with a tentative D call TRBD1 (7 bases). CDR1 and CDR2 (germline): SGHTA, FQGNSA. This CDR3 region has 15 residues. V lost 3 bases and J lost 0, with 11 bases in between. The CDR3 DNA follows: TGTGCCAGCAGCTTTGGCGGGACAGACCAAGAGACCCAGTACTTC. Its protein product is CASSFGGTDQETQYF.

V usage is TRBV10-3 and J usage is TRBJ1-1; D is perhaps TRBD1 (6 bases). Trimming took 2 bases from V and 2 from J, leaving 9 bases between them. The CDR3 is 14 amino acids. Germline loops: CDR1 ENHRY, CDR2 SYGVKD. The CDR3 is CAISEGGANTEAFF. CDR3 bases: TGTGCCATCAGTGAGGGGGGGGCCAACACTGAAGCTTTCTTT.

The chain recombines TRBV2 with TRBJ2-7; D is unresolved. The germline gives CDR1 SNHLY, CDR2 FYNNEI. The CDR3 consists of 13 residues. The germline V and J ends were trimmed by 7 bases and 6 bases, with 16 bases remaining between them. CDR3 region: CASTPDNSIEQYF. Here the CDR3 DNA reads TGTGCCAGCACCCCCGACAACTCCATCGAGCAGTACTTC.

As concerns this clone: The identical CDR3 is also encoded by other nucleotide sequences in the sample. The chain uses TRBV19 and TRBJ1-1; maybe TRBD1 (5 bases). V was pared by 3 bases and J by 10 bases, with 15 bases between. CDR3 length: 13 amino acids. Germline CDR1 reads LNHDA; CDR2 reads SQIVND (reference sequence). The CDR3: CASSISQGLVAFF. The CDR3, as DNA: TGTGCCAGTAGTATCTCCCAGGGCTTGGTAGCTTTCTTT.